The 26 T cell receptor beta chains below come from one sample, sequenced in a study of blood T cells in healthy people across ages. PCR was performed a second time for about 7 to 12 cycles using a sample-barcoded 5' primer and a J-beta primer mix. MiXCR, applied by TCRdb to the 5' RACE reads, yields one record per CDR3 protein. The sample has about 1.1 million distinct CDR3 sequences, around two fifths seen once. The source material was blood. These receptors were obtained from a man between 18 and 35 years old in good health.

This chain joins TRBV19 and TRBJ2-3; D is uncertain. Deletions cut 4 bases from V and 6 bases from J, with 14 bases between. Germline CDR1 reads LNHDA; CDR2 reads SQIVND (reference sequence). The CDR3 extends over 14 amino acids. This CDR3 is CASSTVEFGDTQYF. CDR3 DNA: TGTGCCAGTAGTACCGTGGAATTTGGCGATACGCAGTATTTT.

This clonotype was counted between two and nine times. This chain links TRBV4-3 with TRBJ1-2, with 7 positions matching TRBD1. Germline lookup yields CDR1 LGHNA and CDR2 YSLEER. V lost 3 bases and J lost 2; bases outside the gene matches: 6. This CDR3 spans 15 amino acids. The CDR3 is CASSHRGVSNYGYTF. CDR3 nucleotide sequence: TGCGCCAGCAGCCACAGGGGGGTCTCCAACTATGGCTACACCTTC.

The CDR3: CASSQDFPQSFTAREVNEQFF. The CDR3 DNA follows: TGTGCCAGCAGCCAAGATTTCCCCCAATCGTTTACGGCCCGTGAAGTAAATGAGCAGTTCTTC. The chain has TRBV14 and TRBJ2-1; D unresolved. Germline assignment: CDR1 SGHDN and CDR2 FVKESK. Trimming took 0 bases from V and 7 from J, leaving 31 bases between them. The CDR3 extends over 21 amino acids.

The chain has TRBV4-3 and TRBJ1-2; 8 bases are shared with TRBD1. Trimming cost V 3 bases and J 5 bases; bases outside gene matches: 8. Per germline, CDR1 LGHNA and CDR2 YSLEER. CDR3 size: 15 residues. For the CDR3, the DNA is TGCGCCAGCAGCCATGACAGGGGCCGTGGGTATGGCTACACCTTC. It translates to CASSHDRGRGYGYTF.

For this clonotype: At one boundary the junction diverges from the germline segment, which might be a read error. J is TRBJ1-2 and V is TRBV6-5; 7 nucleotides match TRBD1. Germline V gene sequence: CDR1 MNHEY, CDR2 SVGAGI. The CDR3 has 15 amino acids. In DNA form, the CDR3 reads TGTGCCGGCAGTACGATAGCGGGACAGAGATATGGCTACACCTTC. Translation: CAGSTIAGQRYGYTF.

This clonotype was recorded a few times. The genes are TRBV29-1 and TRBJ1-2; D call uncertain. Trimming took 3 bases from V and 0 from J, leaving 11 bases between them. Per the germline V gene, CDR1 is SQVTM and CDR2 is ANQGSEA. There are 14 residues in the CDR3. The CDR3 DNA sequence: TGCAGCGTTGACAAGGAAGAAGCTAACTATGGCTACACCTTC. Translated: CSVDKEEANYGYTF. The full variable domain, rest sourced from reference TRBV29-1 and TRBJ1-2, is SAVISQKPSRDICQRGTSLTIQCQVDSQVTMMFWYRQQPGQSLTLIATANQGSEATYESGFVIDKFPISRPNLTFSTLTVSNMSPEDSSIYLCSVDKEEANYGYTFGSGTRLTVV.

The chain has TRBV6-1 and TRBJ1-3; possibly TRBD1 for D (6 bases). V lost 0 bases, J lost 0 bases, and 15 bases lay in between. Germline V CDR1 and CDR2: MNHNS, SASEGT. The CDR3 loop spans 18 amino acids. The CDR3 sequence: CASSEALGTTVSGNTIYF. The CDR3 DNA is TGTGCCAGCAGTGAAGCGCTCGGGACAACCGTCTCTGGAAACACCATATATTTT.

The chain links TRBV14 to TRBJ2-7; possible D gene TRBD2, 5 bases. The V gene lost 0 bases and the J gene lost 2 bases, with 11 bases spanning the gap. This CDR3 spans 15 amino acids. CDR1 and CDR2 from the germline V gene are SGHDN and FVKESK. CDR3 DNA sequence: TGTGCCAGCAGCCAAGATTCAAGCGGACCCTACGAGCAGTACTTC. Translation: CASSQDSSGPYEQYF.

This clonotype was detected a few times. V usage is TRBV15 and J usage is TRBJ1-1; no reliable D call. Trimming stripped 6 bases from V and 2 bases from J, with 10 bases between. The CDR3 spans 13 residues. The V gene's germline CDR1 is LNHNV and CDR2 YYDKDF (reference sequence). CDR3 loop: CATSRESNTEAFF. CDR3 bases: TGTGCCACCAGTCGAGAATCTAACACTGAAGCTTTCTTT. The full variable domain, its missing parts supplied by reference TRBV15 and TRBJ1-1, is DAMVIQNPRYQVTQFGKPVTLSCSQTLNHNVMYWYQQKSSQAPKLLFHYYDKDFNNEADTPDNFQSRRPNTSFCFLDIRSPGLGDTAMYLCATSRESNTEAFFGQGTRLTVV.

The chain combines TRBV20-1 with TRBJ1-2, with 7 bases that match TRBD1. The germline V gene encodes CDR1 DFQATT and CDR2 SNEGSKA (reference sequence). The ends lost 0 bases at V and 3 bases at J; junction bases unmatched: 10. The CDR3 loop spans 16 amino acids. CDR3 residues: CSARDFRAGGDYGYTF. CDR3 nucleotides: TGCAGTGCTAGAGATTTCCGGGCAGGGGGTGACTATGGCTACACCTTC.

The chain carries TRBV4-2 and TRBJ2-1; tentatively, D is TRBD1 (6 bases). Per germline, CDR1 LGHNA and CDR2 YNFKEQ. This CDR3 spans 16 amino acids. The V and J ends lost 5 bases and 12 bases respectively, with 26 bases between them. The CDR3 region is CASSGGFRDSSWGQFF. The CDR3 coding sequence is TGTGCCAGCAGCGGGGGCTTCCGGGATTCGTCCTGGGGGCAGTTCTTC.

This chain uses TRBV6-5 with TRBJ2-3; 8 bases agree with TRBD2. Per germline, CDR1 MNHEY and CDR2 SVGAGI. With 4 bases clipped from V and 2 bases from J, the junction kept 5 bases outside the gene matches. The CDR3 sequence is 15 residues long. This CDR3 is CASSSTGGPTDTQYF. The CDR3 nucleotides read TGTGCCAGCAGTTCTACGGGGGGGCCCACAGATACGCAGTATTTT.

This clonotype was seen only a few times. The gene calls are TRBV2 and TRBJ2-1; 9 bases are shared with TRBD1. CDR3 length equals 17 residues. CDR1 is SNHLY, CDR2 FYNNEI, per germline. V shed 9 bases, J shed 0 bases, and the junction held 12 bases outside the gene matches. CDR3 sequence reads: CASSADRGPSSYNEQFF. CDR3 coding DNA: TGTGCCAGTTCCGCGGACAGGGGCCCGAGCTCCTACAATGAGCAGTTCTTC.

The chain combines TRBV6-5 with TRBJ2-1; 11 nucleotides align to TRBD2. V was pared by 5 bases and J by 3 bases, with 3 bases of the junction left unmatched. Germline assignment: CDR1 MNHEY and CDR2 SVGAGI. The CDR3 is made up of 15 amino acids. The CDR3 sequence is CASSKLAGVYNEQFF. The CDR3 DNA is TGTGCCAGCAGTAAACTAGCGGGGGTCTACAATGAGCAGTTCTTC.

Remarks on this clonotype: A much larger clone differs from this one at a single base, so this may be a read error. The genes are TRBV12-3 or TRBV12-4 and TRBJ1-5; possible D gene TRBD1, 5 bases. The CDR3 runs to 14 residues. The CDR3 sequence is CASSFGGSNQPRHF. Here the CDR3 DNA reads TGTGCCAGCAGTTTTGGGGGTAGCAATCAGCCCCGGCATTTT.

The V call is TRBV4-1, the J call TRBJ2-2; 8 bases line up with TRBD1. This CDR3 contains 18 residues. Losses at the gene ends were 0 bases for V and 1 base for J; bases not matched to a gene: 7. The germline V gene encodes CDR1 MGHRA and CDR2 YSYEKL. The DNA of the CDR3 is TGCGCCAGCAGCCAAGAGGGACAGGTGGCGGGGAACACCGGGGAGCTGTTTTTT. Its protein product is CASSQEGQVAGNTGELFF.

This clonotype has only a few counts. The V call is TRBV12-3 or TRBV12-4, the J call TRBJ2-5, with TRBD2 identical over 13 bases. V shed 5 bases and J 11 bases; nucleotides not matched to a gene: 8. The CDR3 has 14 residues. This CDR3 is CASSPGTSGTEQYF. CDR3 DNA: TGTGCCAGCAGTCCAGGGACTAGCGGGACTGAGCAGTACTTC.

CDR3 in amino acids: CAGTQGGGVNYGYTF. Here the CDR3 DNA reads TGTGCCGGCACCCAAGGAGGGGGGGTTAACTATGGCTACACCTTC. The rearrangement links TRBV6-1 to TRBJ1-2; weak D call: TRBD1 (6 bases). Germline V gene sequence: CDR1 MNHNS, CDR2 SASEGT. V was cut by 11 bases and J by 1 base, with 20 bases left in between. The length of the CDR3 is 15 residues.

The chain joins TRBV4-1 to TRBJ2-1, with D perhaps being TRBD1 or TRBD2 (5 bases each). The J call may be mistaken, given a closer DNA end match to TRBJ2-7. This CDR3 is built from 17 residues. Looked up from germline, CDR1 is MGHRA and CDR2 is YSYEKL. CDR3 coding DNA: TGCGCCAGCAGAAACCCGGGACGCCCGTTTCCCTACAATGAGCAGTACTTC. Translated: CASRNPGRPFPYNEQYF.

The chain links TRBV20-1 to TRBJ2-5, with 15 positions matching TRBD2. The CDR3 consists of 16 residues. The V gene's germline CDR1 is DFQATT and CDR2 SNEGSKA (reference sequence). The CDR3 DNA is TGCAGAGCAGGGACTAGCGGGGGGCTCGGGCAAGAGACCCAGTACTTC. Its protein is CRAGTSGGLGQETQYF.

This clonotype was seen ten or more times. This sequence joins TRBV29-1 and TRBJ1-5; D is unclear. V lost 5 bases and J 2 bases, leaving 7 bases between the germline ends. CDR1 and CDR2 (germline): SQVTM, ANQGSEA. CDR3 size: 12 residues. The CDR3 nucleotides are TGCAGCGTTTCGGGCCGCAATCAGCCCCAGCATTTT. This sequence encodes CSVSGRNQPQHF.

The table lists this clonotype with a count of one. The rearrangement uses TRBV12-3 or TRBV12-4 and TRBJ2-1, with D perhaps assigned TRBD1 or TRBD2 (6 bases each). The J call may not be correct, given that the DNA end is closer to TRBJ2-7. The CDR3 spans 15 residues. The CDR3 region is CASRTGTGAYNEQYF. The CDR3, as DNA: TGTGCCAGCAGGACCGGGACGGGGGCCTACAATGAGCAGTACTTC.

This clonotype occurred a few times. V and J are TRBV18 and TRBJ2-5, with 7 nucleotides matching TRBD1. The CDR3 length is 15 residues. Trimming cost V 6 bases and J 2 bases; bases outside gene matches: 9. CDR1 is KGHSH and CDR2 is LQKENI in the germline V gene. The CDR3, as DNA: TGTGCCAGCTCCCAATCCAGGGGGTCGCAAGAGACCCAGTACTTC. Encoded protein: CASSQSRGSQETQYF.

In this sample, this clonotype turned up a few times. The rearrangement links TRBV7-3 to TRBJ2-7; D is perhaps TRBD2 (6 bases). V was clipped by 2 bases and J by 3 bases, with 11 bases between them. From germline, CDR1 is SGHTA and CDR2 FQGTGA. This CDR3 region has 14 residues. This CDR3 reads CASSLAGIGYEQYF. CDR3 sequence (DNA): TGTGCCAGCAGCTTAGCGGGGATTGGCTACGAGCAGTACTTC.

The rearrangement uses TRBV6-6 and TRBJ1-1; no reliable D call. The V and J ends lost 0 bases and 5 bases respectively, with 7 bases between them. The V gene's germline CDR1 is MNHNY and CDR2 SVGAGI (reference sequence). The CDR3 runs to 13 residues. The CDR3 region has the DNA TGTGCCAGCAGTTACTCGATTGGGACTGAAGCTTTCTTT. Residues: CASSYSIGTEAFF.

The V and J genes are TRBV7-8 and TRBJ2-3, with 8 nucleotides matching TRBD1. V was pared by 5 bases and J by 6 bases, with 7 bases of the junction left unmatched. The germline V gene encodes CDR1 SGHVS and CDR2 FQNEAQ. The CDR3 sequence is 14 residues long. CDR3 nucleotides: TGTGCCAGCAGCACACTCAGGGGGCTGGATACGCAGTATTTT. Amino acid sequence: CASSTLRGLDTQYF.